The clone carrying this T cell receptor beta chain has more than one count but fewer than ten. TCRdb used MiXCR to reprocess the RT-PCR reads, holding one entry per CDR3 protein. This sample has under 200,000 distinct CDR3 sequences, with roughly 12% found just once. This CDR3 has 16 amino acids. V was cut by 5 bases and J by 0 bases, with 14 bases left in between. Germline loops: CDR1 SGHAT, CDR2 FQNNGV. This sample was taken from a study of response to subunit inactivated influenza vaccine. These same records also appear under a second study, on T cells expressing NK-cell markers. That source notes: The TCR beta cDNA came from 5'RACE template switching with UMIs.

This chain uses TRBV11-2 with TRBJ1-5; D is unresolved. The origin of this receptor is a middle-aged man who received an inactivated influenza vaccine. The sample here was CD8+ T cells sorted from PBMCs, taken less than 13 days after vaccination. The CDR3 protein is CASSLSGSTSNQPQHF. CDR3 sequence (DNA): TGTGCCAGCAGCCTAAGTGGGTCTACTAGCAATCAGCCCCAGCATTTT.